This is a list of T cell receptor beta chains from one sample in a study of T-cell reconstitution after alpha-beta-depleted transplantation in children. TCRdb used MiXCR to reprocess the PCR reads, holding one entry per CDR3 protein. The sample yields 780,000 or so distinct CDR3 sequences, less than 20% seen once. The sample consisted of PBMCs, mostly from graft donor cells, taken 360 days after TCRalphabeta/CD19-depleted stem cell transplant. Receptors originate from a male patient younger than 18 who had a stem cell transplant for acute lymphoblastic leukemia, so the T cells may come from the graft donor. Both conserved end residues are part of each CDR3. The D gene is left open where the match is weak. Where a row states a size, it is once, few, many or the class of an expanded clone; other rows omit it.

d_gene	v_gene	j_gene	abundance	CDR3nt	CDR3aa
TRBD1	TRBV7-9	TRBJ1-5	few	TGTGCCAGCAGCGACGGTGGACAGGGGAGGGGAGATCAGCCCCAGCATTTT	CASSDGGQGRGDQPQHF
TRBD2	TRBV9	TRBJ2-1	few	TGTGCCAGCAGCCCCCACCCCGGGACTAGCGGGATCAATGAGCAGTTCTTC	CASSPHPGTSGINEQFF
TRBD1	TRBV27	TRBJ2-7	NA	TGTGCCAGCAGTTGGACAGGGGGCGGGGAGCAGTACTTC	CASSWTGGGEQYF
NA	TRBV10-3	TRBJ1-5	NA	TGTGCCATCAAGGAATCAGGGGCTTTGGGCAATCAGCCCCAGCATTTT	CAIKESGALGNQPQHF
TRBD1	TRBV27	TRBJ2-3	few	TGTGCCAGCAGACGGGACAGGGGGCAGACAGATACGCAGTATTTT	CASRRDRGQTDTQYF
TRBD2	TRBV20-1	TRBJ2-1	few	TGCAGTGCTAGAGATAGGCGGGAGGGCCTGTGGCATGAGCAGTTCTTC	CSARDRREGLWHEQFF
NA	TRBV9	TRBJ2-7	few	TGTGCCAGCAGCGTAGGTCCGGGTGGTCTCCACGAGCAGTACTTC	CASSVGPGGLHEQYF
NA	TRBV29-1	TRBJ2-1	NA	TGCAGCGTTGTTTCCGGCTCCTTCTACAATGAGCAGTTCTTC	CSVVSGSFYNEQFF
TRBD2	TRBV6-5	TRBJ2-7	NA	TGTGCCAGCAGTTGGCGGGAGGTCGGGTACGAGCAGTACTTC	CASSWREVGYEQYF
NA	TRBV27	TRBJ2-7	NA	TGTGCCAGCAGATCCGCCCTAGCGAGGGCCTACGAGCAGTACTTC	CASRSALARAYEQYF